The next 3 T cell receptor beta chains were all read from a single sample in a study of blood T cell repertoires in COVID-19. TCRdb's copy holds only in-frame clones and misses some; the assay was immunoSEQ multiplex PCR. The table lists a few hundred thousand clones, roughly nine tenths of them singletons. Sequenced input: PBMCs or T cells enriched from blood (not recorded which). These receptors were collected from a woman between 50 and 59 years old in a cohort exposed to, infected with or recovered from COVID-19 (not recorded which).

This clone was recorded only once. The chain couples TRBV15 to TRBJ2-7, with TRBD1 matching 9 bases. CDR3 length: 15 amino acids. Germline CDR1 LNHNV, CDR2 YYDKDF (reference sequence). Germline trimming cut 0 bases from V and 9 bases from J; bases unmatched to any gene: 9. CDR3 coding DNA: TGTGCCACCAGCAGAGAAGTGAAGGGACAGGGAAGGCAGTACTTC. Its translation is CATSREVKGQGRQYF.

The V gene is TRBV12-3 or TRBV12-4, the J gene TRBJ1-2; D is ambiguous. The CDR3 is 11 residues long. V lost 7 bases to trimming and J lost 6 bases, with 9 bases between them. The CDR3 DNA is TGTGCCAGCACCTTGACACATGGCTACACCTTC. Its translation is CASTLTHGYTF.

This clone was seen a handful of times. The chain carries TRBV6-4 and TRBJ1-2; 10 positions match TRBD1. This CDR3 has 14 amino acids. Germline V gene data show CDR1 as MRHNA and CDR2 as SNTAGT. The V gene end was trimmed by 6 bases and the J gene end by 6 bases; junction bases not matched to a gene: 7. Here the CDR3 DNA reads TGTGCCAGCAGACCGGGACAGGGGTCCGATGGCTACACCTTC. It codes for CASRPGQGSDGYTF.